These 8 T cell receptor beta chains were all obtained from the same sample, sequenced in a study of CD8 T cells in Susac syndrome. Roughly 0.45 to 1 ug RNA was reverse transcribed with random hexamers. MiXCR, run by TCRdb on the immunoSEQ multiplex PCR reads, gives a single entry per CDR3 protein. The sample contains about 140,000 distinct CDR3 sequences, approximately 95% of which appear only once. The sequencing input was CD8+ T cells from PBMCs. These receptors originate from a human donor with Susac syndrome.

The chain is built from TRBV6-6 and TRBJ2-7; no clear D gene. Germline lookup yields CDR1 MNHNY and CDR2 SVGAGI (reference sequence). The CDR3 covers 13 residues. Trimming shortened V by 3 bases and J by 0 bases, and 6 bases separated the two germline ends. The chain's CDR3 is CASSYDNSYEQYF. The CDR3 DNA reads TGTGCCAGCAGTTATGACAACTCCTACGAGCAGTACTTC.

The chain combines TRBV19 with TRBJ2-7; TRBD1 agrees at 8 bases. V was pared by 8 bases and J by 2 bases, with 8 bases of the junction left unmatched. Per the germline V gene, CDR1 is LNHDA and CDR2 is SQIVND (reference sequence). The CDR3 sequence is 14 residues long. In nucleotides, the CDR3 is TGTGCCAGTCTTCCGGACAGGGTGACCTACGAGCAGTACTTC. Translated: CASLPDRVTYEQYF.

The chain carries TRBV30 and TRBJ2-3; 8 bases fit TRBD2. Germline CDR1 is GTSNPN and CDR2 is SVGIG (reference sequence). The CDR3 length is 14 residues. V was clipped by 6 bases and J by 5 bases; unmatched bases: 10. The chain's CDR3 is CACTWTSSRDTQYF. In DNA, the CDR3 is TGTGCCTGCACCTGGACTAGCTCAAGAGATACGCAGTATTTT.

This clonotype occurred once. The gene calls are TRBV20-1 and TRBJ2-1; possible D gene TRBD2, 5 bases. V lost 3 bases, J lost 8 bases, and 8 bases lay in between. The CDR3 has 11 residues. CDR1 DFQATT and CDR2 SNEGSKA come from the germline V gene (reference sequence). CDR3 amino acids: CSASGEYEQFF. CDR3 sequence (DNA): TGCAGTGCTAGCGGGGAATATGAGCAGTTCTTC.

The rearrangement links TRBV6-5 to TRBJ1-2; D remains ambiguous. This CDR3 has 14 amino acids. CDR1 MNHEY and CDR2 SVGAGI come from the germline V gene. Trimming stripped 8 bases from V and 4 bases from J, with 17 bases between. The CDR3 protein is CASGNSPEGYGYTF. The CDR3 nucleotides read TGTGCCAGCGGAAATAGTCCAGAGGGCTATGGCTACACCTTC.

This rearrangement joins TRBV12-3 or TRBV12-4 to TRBJ2-1; D is ambiguous. V gave up 2 bases and J gave up 7 bases, with 6 bases separating them. The CDR3 has 12 amino acids. CDR3: CASSLLRNEQFF. The CDR3 DNA reads TGTGCCAGCAGTTTACTCCGGAATGAGCAGTTCTTC.

To note about this clonotype: The junction and the germline gene differ at one end; a read error may be behind it. The V and J genes are TRBV29-1 and TRBJ2-7; D might be TRBD1 or TRBD2, each matching 5 bases. The CDR3 has 12 amino acids. Germline V gene lookup returns CDR1 SQVTM and CDR2 ANQGSEA. The CDR3 region has the DNA TGCAGCGTCCCCGGGGCAGGGAATTCTCTGCACTTC. Its protein is CSVPGAGNSLHF.

The J gene is TRBJ2-7, the V gene TRBV5-6; D possibly uses TRBD1 or TRBD2 (5 bases each). Germline V gene lookup returns CDR1 SGHDT and CDR2 YYEEEE. The CDR3 spans 14 residues. V shed 5 bases and J shed 1 base, with 13 bases lying between them. CDR3 loop: CASSPRGASYEQYF. CDR3 bases: TGTGCCAGCAGTCCGAGGGGCGCTTCCTACGAGCAGTACTTC.